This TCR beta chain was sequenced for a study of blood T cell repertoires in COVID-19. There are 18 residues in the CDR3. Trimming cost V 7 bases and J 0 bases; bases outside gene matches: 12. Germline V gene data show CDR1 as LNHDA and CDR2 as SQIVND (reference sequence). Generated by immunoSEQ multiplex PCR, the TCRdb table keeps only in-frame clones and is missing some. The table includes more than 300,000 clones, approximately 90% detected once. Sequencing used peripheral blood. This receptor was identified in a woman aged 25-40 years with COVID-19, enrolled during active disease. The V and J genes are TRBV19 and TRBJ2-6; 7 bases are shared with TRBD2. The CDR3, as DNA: TGTGCCAGTATCGGCGGGGGAGTCTCCTACTCTGGGGCCAACGTCCTGACTTTC. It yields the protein CASIGGGVSYSGANVLTF.